The next 11 T cell receptor beta chains were all read from a single sample in a study of blood T cell repertoires in COVID-19. Only in-frame clones appear in the TCRdb table, and some are missing; sequencing was by immunoSEQ multiplex PCR. The table lists about 110,000 clones, 60% to 85% of them singletons. The sequenced sample consisted of peripheral blood. The receptors come from a woman aged 40 to 55 with acute or convalescent COVID-19.

In its sample, this clone was seen a few times. The rearrangement uses TRBV2 and TRBJ1-6, with D unclear. The V gene lost 4 bases and the J gene lost 5 bases, with 12 bases spanning the gap. The CDR3 covers 15 residues. Per germline, CDR1 SNHLY and CDR2 FYNNEI. This CDR3 is CASSVGWGDNSPLHF. Written as DNA, the CDR3 is TGTGCCAGCAGTGTAGGGTGGGGAGATAATTCACCCCTCCACTTT.

The chain uses TRBV6-5 and TRBJ2-7; 7 bases align to TRBD1. The CDR3 extends over 14 amino acids. Germline V gene lookup returns CDR1 MNHEY and CDR2 SVGAGI. J lost 5 bases, V lost 5 bases, and 9 bases had no gene match. The CDR3 nucleotides are TGTGCCAGCAGTCGGAAAGACAGGGAACACGAGCAGTACTTC. It specifies CASSRKDREHEQYF.

This clone came up many times. The chain has TRBV7-2 and TRBJ1-3, with D possibly matching TRBD1 (5 bases). Germline-derived CDR1 and CDR2 are SGHTA and FQGNSA. This CDR3 has 16 residues. Trimming shortened V by 1 base and J by 3 bases, and 13 bases separated the two germline ends. The CDR3 DNA reads as TGTGCCAGCAGCTTAGGTCAGAGAGGACATGGAAACACCATATATTTT. Translated: CASSLGQRGHGNTIYF.

This sequence joins TRBV9 and TRBJ2-1, with a weak D call TRBD2 (7 bases). Trimming pared 4 bases from V and 3 bases from J, leaving 14 bases between. The length of the CDR3 is 15 residues. Germline V gives CDR1 SGDLS, CDR2 YYNGEE. CDR3 protein: CASSPEGGDYNEQFF. The CDR3, as DNA: TGTGCCAGCAGCCCAGAAGGGGGGGACTACAATGAGCAGTTCTTC.

This clone was seen more than once but under ten times. This chain uses TRBV24-1 with TRBJ2-2; D not resolved. Per the germline V gene, CDR1 is KGHDR and CDR2 is SFDVKD. There are 14 residues in the CDR3. V was cut by 3 bases and J by 2 bases, with 6 bases left in between. CDR3 sequence reads: CATSDPLNTGELFF. The CDR3 nucleotides read TGTGCCACCAGTGATCCTTTAAACACCGGGGAGCTGTTTTTT.

The chain couples TRBV28 to TRBJ2-7; D gene uncertain. Germline CDR1 and CDR2: MDHEN and SYDVKM. The CDR3 runs to 14 residues. Trimming removed 6 bases from V and 4 bases from J, with 16 bases in between. The CDR3 DNA is TGTGCCAGCAGCTCTCATCACGTGCGGTACGAGCAGTACTTC. Protein sequence: CASSSHHVRYEQYF.

The chain couples TRBV19 to TRBJ1-5; D might be TRBD1 (5 bases). The germline V gene has CDR1 LNHDA and CDR2 SQIVND (reference sequence). This CDR3 region has 15 residues. The V and J ends lost 10 bases and 7 bases respectively, with 23 bases between them. CDR3 nucleotide sequence: TGTGCCACCCACCCTAGACAGTATGAAGGCCAGCCCCAGCATTTT. Protein: CATHPRQYEGQPQHF.

This clone has a single count. The rearrangement joins TRBV11-2 to TRBJ2-2; 7 bases fit TRBD2. Germline V CDR1 and CDR2: SGHAT, FQNNGV. Trimming cost V 6 bases and J 6 bases; bases outside gene matches: 4. The CDR3 runs to 13 residues. The CDR3 DNA reads as TGTGCCAGCAGATGGGGGGGTGCCGGGGAGCTGTTTTTT. Residues: CASRWGGAGELFF.

The V gene is TRBV11-2, the J gene TRBJ1-4, with a possible D match to TRBD1 (6 bases). Trimming cost V 0 bases and J 6 bases, with 11 bases left between them. The CDR3 has 15 residues. The V gene's germline CDR1 is SGHAT and CDR2 FQNNGV. The CDR3 sequence is CASSLDAGVYEKLFF. In DNA, the CDR3 is TGTGCCAGCAGCTTAGATGCAGGGGTTTATGAAAAACTGTTTTTT.

The rearrangement links TRBV7-8 to TRBJ2-7; 8 bases align to TRBD2. CDR3 length: 14 residues. Trimming at V came to 4 bases and at J to 0 bases, leaving 2 bases not matched to a gene. Germline V gives CDR1 SGHVS, CDR2 FQNEAQ. The DNA of the CDR3 is TGTGCCAGCAGCTCCAGCGGGAGCTCCTACGAGCAGTACTTC. Protein: CASSSSGSSYEQYF. Using reference TRBV7-8 and TRBJ2-7 for the parts outside the CDR3, the full variable domain is GAGVSQSPRYKVAKRGQDVALRCDPISGHVSLFWYQQALGQGPEFLTYFQNEAQLDKSGLPSDRFFAERPEGSVSTLKIQRTQQEDSAVYLCASSSSGSSYEQYFGPGTRLTVT.

The V call is TRBV24-1, the J call TRBJ2-3; D possibly corresponds to TRBD2 (5 bases). CDR1 and CDR2 (germline): KGHDR, SFDVKD. The V end lost 3 bases, the J end lost 0 bases, and 15 bases lay between the germline ends. CDR3 length: 17 residues. The CDR3 sequence: CATSDQRRAASTDTQYF. The DNA of the CDR3 is TGTGCCACCAGTGATCAGCGGCGGGCAGCTAGCACAGATACGCAGTATTTT.